Following are 32 T cell receptor beta chains from one sample sequenced in a study of blood T cell repertoires in COVID-19. Method: immunoSEQ multiplex PCR; TCRdb's copy keeps in-frame clones and lacks some. Found here are about 130,000 clones, around 80% of them singletons; the top ten hold under 4.5%. Source material: peripheral blood. All receptors come from a woman in her fifties or sixties with acute or convalescent COVID-19.

Concerning this clone: Compared with germline, one end of the junction differs, possibly owing to a read error. This chain connects TRBV24-1 to TRBJ2-7; TRBD2 aligns across 7 bases. Germline-derived CDR1 and CDR2 are KGHDR and SFDVKD. The CDR3 contains 14 residues. The CDR3 DNA sequence: TGTGCCACCAGTGACGGGGGGTACTCCGACGAGCAGTACTTC. Its protein is CATSDGGYSDEQYF.

This chain joins TRBV2 and TRBJ2-6, with unresolved D. Germline V gives CDR1 SNHLY, CDR2 FYNNEI. The CDR3 totals 15 residues. Trimming stripped 10 bases from V and 1 base from J, with 14 bases between. This CDR3 reads CATIPPNSGANVLTF. The CDR3 coding sequence is TGTGCCACAATCCCCCCCAATTCTGGGGCCAACGTCCTGACTTTC.

This sequence joins TRBV5-1 and TRBJ1-6, with D perhaps TRBD1 (5 bases). The CDR3 contains 16 residues. Trimming left V 0 bases short and J 10 bases short, with 17 bases between. Germline lookup yields CDR1 SGHRS and CDR2 YFSETQ. CDR3 residues: CASSLAGGGAGSPLHF. DNA of the CDR3: TGCGCCAGCAGCTTGGCCGGCGGGGGTGCCGGATCACCCCTCCACTTT.

The V call is TRBV15, the J call TRBJ1-2; 7 bases align to TRBD1. The junction had 2 bases not matched to a gene; V was cut back by 6 bases and J by 1 base. Germline V gene data show CDR1 as LNHNV and CDR2 as YYDKDF (reference sequence). There are 13 residues in the CDR3. The CDR3 reads CATRTGNNYGYTF. CDR3 DNA: TGTGCCACCAGGACAGGGAATAACTATGGCTACACCTTC.

The chain recombines TRBV3-1 (or the pseudogene TRBV3-2) with TRBJ1-2; tentative D call: TRBD1 (5 bases). The CDR3 loop spans 16 amino acids. Trimming shortened V by 3 bases and J by 7 bases, and 21 bases separated the two germline ends. Germline CDR1 is LGHDT and CDR2 is YNNKEL (reference sequence). The CDR3 protein is CASSQGGTDAFGGYTF. CDR3 DNA: TGTGCCAGCAGCCAGGGGGGGACCGACGCCTTTGGTGGCTACACCTTC.

The chain couples TRBV2 to TRBJ2-2, with no clear D. The CDR3 extends over 13 amino acids. Germline values: CDR1 SNHLY, CDR2 FYNNEI. Between the trimmed V and J ends, which lost 6 bases and 2 bases, there was a span of 7 bases. CDR3 sequence reads: CASRQDNTGELFF. CDR3 nucleotide sequence: TGTGCCAGCAGGCAGGATAACACCGGGGAGCTGTTTTTT.

The V and J genes are TRBV6-1 and TRBJ1-2; D gene unclear. CDR3 length: 13 amino acids. V was pared by 2 bases and J by 3 bases, with 7 bases between. Germline V lookup: CDR1 MNHNS, CDR2 SASEGT. CDR3 DNA sequence: TGTGCCAGCAGTGAACCAGACTACTATGGCTACACCTTC. Translating it yields CASSEPDYYGYTF.

J is TRBJ2-1 and V is TRBV27, with TRBD2 identical over 7 bases. The junction had 2 bases not matched to a gene; V was cut back by 0 bases and J by 6 bases. This CDR3 contains 14 residues. CDR1 is MNHEY, CDR2 SMNVEV, per germline (reference sequence). The CDR3 reads CASSLSGTINEQFF. The CDR3 bases are TGTGCCAGCAGTTTATCAGGGACTATCAATGAGCAGTTCTTC.

This clone was seen only once. The chain carries TRBV7-6 and TRBJ2-1; possibly TRBD2 for D (5 bases). Deletions cut 5 bases from V and 3 bases from J, with 8 bases between. The CDR3 is 13 residues long. The V gene's germline CDR1 is SGHVS and CDR2 FNYEAQ. CDR3 sequence reads: CASSKTSYNEQFF. The DNA for the CDR3 is TGTGCCAGCAGCAAAACTAGCTACAATGAGCAGTTCTTC.

This chain links TRBV20-1 with TRBJ2-1, with TRBD2 as a possible D gene (6 bases). V shed 7 bases and J shed 8 bases, with 12 bases lying between them. Germline assignment: CDR1 DFQATT and CDR2 SNEGSKA (reference sequence). The CDR3 runs 11 residues. CDR3 protein: CSVGRRDEQFF. CDR3 in DNA: TGCAGTGTCGGGAGAAGGGATGAGCAGTTCTTC.

With regard to this clone: The junction does not match germline at one end; this may be a read error. The chain recombines TRBV12-3 or TRBV12-4 with TRBJ2-4; maybe TRBD2 (5 bases). The CDR3 totals 12 residues. The CDR3: CASSLGRGSAHF. CDR3 DNA: TGTGCCAGCAGTTTAGGGCGAGGGTCTGCCCACTTC.

This clone appeared once. This chain connects TRBV6-1 to TRBJ1-6, with D tentatively TRBD1 (5 bases). Germline CDR1 is MNHNS and CDR2 is SASEGT. This CDR3 is built from 15 residues. Trimming stripped 2 bases from V and 6 bases from J, with 11 bases between. CDR3 nucleotides: TGTGCCAGCAGTGAACGGGGGGAACTTAATTCACCCCTCCACTTT. Amino acid sequence: CASSERGELNSPLHF.

This rearrangement joins TRBV18 to TRBJ1-1; 8 nucleotides line up with TRBD1. Unmatched junction bases numbered 4, after V lost 3 bases and J lost 1 base. The CDR3 contains 15 residues. CDR1 is KGHSH and CDR2 is LQKENI in the germline V gene. The CDR3 protein is CASSPVRGPNTEAFF. For the CDR3, the DNA is TGTGCCAGCTCACCCGTCAGGGGGCCGAACACTGAAGCTTTCTTT.

This rearrangement joins TRBV28 to TRBJ1-2; 7 nucleotides align to TRBD1. V lost 5 bases, J lost 6 bases, and 6 bases stayed unmatched. CDR3 length equals 13 residues. The germline V gene has CDR1 MDHEN and CDR2 SYDVKM. CDR3 in amino acids: CASSAPGQDGYTF. CDR3 in DNA: TGTGCCAGCAGTGCCCCCGGACAGGATGGCTACACCTTC.

In this sample, this clone turned up a few times. The gene calls are TRBV6-5 and TRBJ1-2; 9 nucleotides line up with TRBD1. The V gene's germline CDR1 is MNHEY and CDR2 SVGAGI. The CDR3 totals 14 residues. The junction had 9 bases not matched to a gene; V was cut back by 6 bases and J by 7 bases. The DNA for the CDR3 is TGTGCCAGCAGACTGACAGGGGGAATCAGTGGCTACACCTTC. Amino acid sequence: CASRLTGGISGYTF.

The V gene is TRBV6-5, the J gene TRBJ2-7; 9 bases are shared with TRBD1. CDR1 is MNHEY, CDR2 SVGAGI, per germline. Trimming removed 5 bases from V and 5 bases from J; junction bases left unmatched: 7. CDR3 length: 14 amino acids. CDR3 protein: CASSTGQGRHEQYF. The CDR3 nucleotides are TGTGCCAGCAGTACCGGACAGGGGAGGCACGAGCAGTACTTC.

The chain carries TRBV5-1 and TRBJ1-1, with D uncertain. CDR1 and CDR2 (germline): SGHRS, YFSETQ. Trimming pared 0 bases from V and 7 bases from J, leaving 13 bases between. The CDR3 is made up of 14 amino acids. The CDR3 loop reads CASSLERGGLEAFF. The DNA of the CDR3 is TGCGCCAGCAGCTTGGAGCGTGGAGGGCTTGAAGCTTTCTTT.

The J gene is TRBJ2-3, the V gene TRBV4-1; 9 nucleotides align to TRBD2. The CDR3 totals 15 residues. Trimming took 2 bases from V and 4 from J; bases not matched to a gene: 4. Germline values: CDR1 MGHRA, CDR2 YSYEKL. DNA for the CDR3: TGCGCCAGCAGCCAACGGGCGGGAGGGCCAGATACGCAGTATTTT. It specifies CASSQRAGGPDTQYF.

V gene TRBV5-1 combines with J gene TRBJ2-7; 8 bases fit TRBD1. The CDR3 is 13 residues long. Germline-derived CDR1 and CDR2 are SGHRS and YFSETQ. The trim removed 4 bases at V and 4 bases at J, leaving 4 bases unmatched. The CDR3 region has the DNA TGCGCCAGCAGCACCGACAGGGGATACGAGCAGTACTTC. Encoded protein: CASSTDRGYEQYF.

This chain joins TRBV30 and TRBJ1-5; the D gene is possibly TRBD1 (5 bases). V was shortened by 0 bases and J by 2 bases, with 8 bases between the two germline ends. Germline assignment: CDR1 GTSNPN and CDR2 SVGIG (reference sequence). The CDR3 has 14 amino acids. The CDR3: CAWSVQTGNQPQHF. CDR3 DNA sequence: TGTGCCTGGAGTGTACAGACAGGCAATCAGCCCCAGCATTTT.

The V gene is TRBV19, the J gene TRBJ1-5; D is undetermined. Between the trimmed V and J ends, which lost 6 bases and 6 bases, there was a span of 24 bases. Germline CDR1 reads LNHDA; CDR2 reads SQIVND (reference sequence). This CDR3 is 17 amino acids long. The CDR3: CASRDSSQLISSQPQHF. The CDR3 DNA sequence: TGTGCCAGTAGGGACTCGTCACAACTAATTAGTAGTCAGCCCCAGCATTTT.

The rearrangement joins TRBV29-1 to TRBJ2-3; 7 bases are shared with TRBD2. The CDR3 runs 12 residues. V dropped 8 bases and J dropped 6; count of bases not matched to a gene: 8. Germline loops: CDR1 SQVTM, CDR2 ANQGSEA. CDR3 coding DNA: TGCAGCTCGAAGGGGACTATCGATACGCAGTATTTT. The encoded protein is CSSKGTIDTQYF.

CDR3 sequence: CASSLSRVGTDTQYF. The CDR3 DNA reads as TGTGCCAGCAGTTTATCCAGGGTGGGCACAGATACGCAGTATTTT. The V gene is TRBV28, the J gene TRBJ2-3; weak D call: TRBD1 (5 bases). From germline, CDR1 is MDHEN and CDR2 SYDVKM. This CDR3 is 15 amino acids long. V gave up 1 base and J gave up 1 base, with 9 bases separating them.

J is TRBJ1-5 and V is TRBV10-3, with D perhaps TRBD1 (6 bases). Germline CDR1 ENHRY, CDR2 SYGVKD. CDR3 size: 15 residues. V was pared by 2 bases and J by 4 bases, with 12 bases between. CDR3 protein: CAISEQGSTNQPQHF. The CDR3 DNA reads TGTGCCATCAGTGAGCAGGGGTCTACGAATCAGCCCCAGCATTTT.

This sequence joins TRBV5-1 and TRBJ1-1, with D possibly matching TRBD1 (5 bases). The CDR3 length is 13 residues. Trimming stripped 4 bases from V and 1 base from J, with 8 bases between. The germline CDR1 and CDR2 sequences are SGHRS and YFSETQ. The CDR3 bases are TGCGCCAGCAGCACCACAGGGAACACTGAAGCTTTCTTT. Its translation: CASSTTGNTEAFF.

V and J are TRBV19 and TRBJ1-1, with a weak D call TRBD1 (5 bases). The CDR3 totals 14 residues. Germline V gives CDR1 LNHDA, CDR2 SQIVND (reference sequence). V lost 5 bases, J lost 2 bases, and 12 bases lay in between. The CDR3 DNA is TGTGCCAGTAGTGCCAGGGATAGAAACACTGAAGCTTTCTTT. Translating gives CASSARDRNTEAFF.

J is TRBJ2-7 and V is TRBV5-4; 7 bases fit TRBD2. Germline lookup yields CDR1 SGHNT and CDR2 YYREEE (reference sequence). The CDR3 totals 15 residues. The J segment lost 2 bases and the V segment lost 0 bases, leaving 5 bases of the junction unmatched. The CDR3 coding sequence is TGTGCCAGCAGCTTGGAGGTAGGGAGGGCCTACGAGCAGTACTTC. It specifies CASSLEVGRAYEQYF.

The chain employs TRBV11-1 and TRBJ2-1, with 7 positions matching TRBD2. Germline loops: CDR1 SGHAT, CDR2 FQDESV (reference sequence). Unmatched junction bases numbered 4, after V lost 7 bases and J lost 7 bases. The CDR3 length is 12 residues. CDR3 bases: TGTGCCAGCACTAGCGGCGCGAATGAGCAGTTCTTC. Translation: CASTSGANEQFF.

This clone was found a few times. The rearrangement links TRBV6-6 to TRBJ1-4; tentatively, D is TRBD1 (6 bases). V dropped 11 bases and J dropped 8 bases, with 15 bases sitting between them. The germline V gene encodes CDR1 MNHNY and CDR2 SVGAGI (reference sequence). The CDR3 runs to 12 residues. CDR3 loop: CAAQGGWEKLFF. The DNA of the CDR3 is TGTGCCGCCCAAGGGGGTTGGGAAAAACTGTTTTTT.

The V gene is TRBV5-8, the J gene TRBJ1-4; a weak D match, TRBD1 (6 bases). Between the trimmed V and J ends, which lost 2 bases and 3 bases, there was a span of 8 bases. The CDR3 extends over 14 amino acids. From germline, CDR1 is SGHTS and CDR2 YDEGEE. The CDR3 nucleotides are TGTGCCAGCAGCTTTCCAGGGGCTAATGAAAAACTGTTTTTT. It encodes CASSFPGANEKLFF.

This clone was found a few times. V gene TRBV3-1 (or the pseudogene TRBV3-2) combines with J gene TRBJ1-2; 7 nucleotides line up with TRBD1. Germline lookup yields CDR1 LGHDT and CDR2 YNNKEL (reference sequence). With 2 bases clipped from V and 8 bases from J, the junction kept 5 bases outside the gene matches. The CDR3 is made up of 13 amino acids. The chain's CDR3 is CASSQRQGGGYTF. In DNA form, the CDR3 reads TGTGCCAGCAGCCAAAGACAGGGAGGAGGCTACACCTTC.

The CDR3 region has the DNA TGTGCCAGCATTGGAAGTAGCGGGAGGCTACACAATGAGCAGTTCTTC. The encoded protein is CASIGSSGRLHNEQFF. This chain uses TRBV28 with TRBJ2-1; 10 nucleotides match TRBD2. The V gene end was trimmed by 7 bases and the J gene end by 5 bases; junction bases not matched to a gene: 11. The germline V gene encodes CDR1 MDHEN and CDR2 SYDVKM. This CDR3 is 16 amino acids long.